The 4 T cell receptor beta chains below come from one sample, sequenced in a study of graft-versus-host responses after intestinal transplantation. TCRdb keeps only in-frame clones here, not all; method: immunoSEQ multiplex PCR. Seen here are under 9,000 clones, 25% to 35% observed once, and the top ten hold around 3.9%. Responder cells labeled with CFSE (around 200,000) were co-plated with irradiated stimulator cells labeled with violet dye (around 200,000). The sample consisted of alloreactive CD8+ T cells from a mixed lymphocyte reaction culture, taken before transplantation. Subset reported: CFSE-low proliferating T cells sorted from roughly six-day pre-transplant mixed lymphocyte reaction (GvH or HvG direction). These receptors all come from a human patient who was an organ donor for intestinal transplantation.

This clone was seen more than once but under ten times. The chain is built from TRBV7-2 and TRBJ2-2; no reliable D call. The V end was cut by 1 base, the J end by 2 bases, with 11 bases between. The CDR3 runs 16 residues. Germline assignment: CDR1 SGHTA and CDR2 FQGNSA. The CDR3 region is CASSLVALVNTGELFF. The DNA for the CDR3 is TGTGCCAGCAGCTTAGTAGCCTTGGTAAACACCGGGGAGCTGTTTTTT.

The rearrangement uses TRBV9 and TRBJ1-1, with D unclear. Per the germline V gene, CDR1 is SGDLS and CDR2 is YYNGEE. CDR3 length equals 15 residues. V shed 4 bases and J shed 10 bases, with 23 bases lying between them. The CDR3 bases are TGTGCCAGCAGCAGCCCCGGAGGAGATTTCCGGGCAGCTTTCTTT. As protein: CASSSPGGDFRAAFF.

V and J are TRBV28 and TRBJ2-7; 10 bases match TRBD1. The CDR3 runs to 14 residues. V gave up 3 bases and J gave up 4 bases; unmatched junction bases: 3. The V gene's germline CDR1 is MDHEN and CDR2 SYDVKM. The CDR3 is CASSFGDRGYEQYF. The CDR3 region has the DNA TGTGCCAGCAGTTTTGGGGACAGGGGATACGAGCAGTACTTC.

CDR3 residues: CASTGLQETQYF. The CDR3 coding sequence is TGTGCCAGCACAGGCTTGCAAGAGACCCAGTACTTC. The chain recombines TRBV7-9 with TRBJ2-5; D gene uncertain. The CDR3 spans 12 residues. From germline, CDR1 is SEHNR and CDR2 FQNEAQ (reference sequence). The V end lost 7 bases, the J end lost 2 bases, and 8 bases lay between the germline ends.